This T cell receptor beta chain was retrieved from a study of spatial heterogeneity in lung cancer. About the research overall: There were, on average, more than ten raw-read appearances for each unique TCR and UMI combination.

Single TCR cDNA molecules each had their own unique molecular identifier. TCRdb ran MiXCR on the 5' RACE reads and lists one entry per CDR3 protein. The top ten hold about 35% of the sample, which has about 13,000 distinct CDR3 sequences, around 5.2% seen once. The CDR3 runs 15 residues. V lost 4 bases to trimming and J lost 0 bases, with 10 bases between them. Germline CDR1 and CDR2: MGHRA and YSYEKL. Sample time point: sample taken at primary tumor resection. Whole RNA from tumor, nontumor lung or frozen PBMC was sequenced unsorted. The approximately 72 donors had untreated early-stage non-small cell lung cancer. At least ten counts were recorded for this clonotype. Because the library targeted alpha chains, this beta chain is an off-target read whose size means little.

The chain links TRBV4-1 to TRBJ1-3; D uncertain. This TCR derives from a human donor with early-stage non-small cell lung cancer. Sequences were derived from lung tumor tissue, sampled at surgery. The CDR3 sequence: CASSPTGGSGNTIYF. CDR3 bases: TGCGCCAGCAGCCCTACGGGAGGCTCTGGAAACACCATATATTTT.